What follows are 4 T cell receptor beta chains derived from one specimen sequenced in a study of T cell changes during pregnancy in multiple sclerosis. Using immunoSEQ multiplex PCR, the repertoire was profiled, and TCRdb retains in-frame clones only, with some absent. This table has about 54,000 clones, 91% appearing once. Source: peripheral blood, taken after pregnancy. All receptors come from a female donor in good health, enrolled as a control in a pregnancy study.

In DNA, the CDR3 is TGTGCCAGCAGTTACTCCGGACTAGCGGGAGACGAGCAGTACTTC. This sequence encodes CASSYSGLAGDEQYF. The rearrangement links TRBV6-5 to TRBJ2-7; 13 bases match TRBD2. Per the germline V gene, CDR1 is MNHEY and CDR2 is SVGAGI. Losses at the gene ends were 0 bases for V and 5 bases for J; bases not matched to a gene: 1. The length of the CDR3 is 15 residues.

The CDR3 DNA reads as TGTGCCAGCAGCTTAGGGGTAGGCTCGGGAGCTTTCTTT. This sequence encodes CASSLGVGSGAFF. This chain links TRBV7-2 with TRBJ1-1, with unresolved D. This CDR3 has 13 amino acids. Germline V lookup: CDR1 SGHTA, CDR2 FQGNSA. Between the trimmed V and J ends, which lost 1 base and 10 bases, there was a span of 13 bases.

CDR3 sequence reads: CAISGGVGRDNQPQHF. The CDR3 DNA follows: TGTGCCATCAGTGGGGGGGTAGGCCGAGACAATCAGCCCCAGCATTTT. J is TRBJ1-5 and V is TRBV10-3; the D gene is possibly TRBD1 (5 bases). The CDR3 contains 16 residues. V was clipped by 4 bases and J by 3 bases, with 16 bases between them. The germline gives CDR1 ENHRY, CDR2 SYGVKD.

The chain carries TRBV19 and TRBJ2-7; D unresolved. Germline CDR1 reads LNHDA; CDR2 reads SQIVND (reference sequence). The CDR3 covers 13 residues. V lost 2 bases and J lost 3, with 8 bases in between. The CDR3 sequence: CASSISAVYEQYF. Here the CDR3 DNA reads TGTGCCAGTAGTATAAGTGCAGTCTACGAGCAGTACTTC.